Shown below are 27 T cell receptor beta chains from a single sample sequenced in a study of CD8+CD57+ T cells in acquired aplastic anemia. Genomic DNA provided the template from which TCR beta VDJ and CDR3 profiles were obtained. TCRdb reprocessed the reads via MiXCR and lists one record per CDR3 protein. In the table there are about half a million distinct CDR3 sequences, over 25% of which are singletons. Whoever was chosen for sequencing had shown CD8+CD57+ cell expansion by flow cytometry. The sequenced material came from sorted CD4+, CD8+, or CD8+CD57+ T cells (not recorded which) from PBMCs. Receptors were obtained from a human donor with aplastic anemia.

This clonotype occurred many times. V gene TRBV29-1 combines with J gene TRBJ2-5; possibly TRBD1 for D (5 bases). Germline CDR1 is SQVTM and CDR2 is ANQGSEA. V shed 4 bases and J shed 1 base, with 7 bases lying between them. The CDR3 loop spans 12 amino acids. The CDR3 protein is CSVGQSQETQYF. CDR3 in DNA: TGCAGCGTTGGACAGAGCCAAGAGACCCAGTACTTC.

The chain joins TRBV30 to TRBJ1-2; the D is unclear. V was shortened by 6 bases and J by 6 bases, with 20 bases between the two germline ends. This CDR3 spans 14 amino acids. The germline gives CDR1 GTSNPN, CDR2 SVGIG (reference sequence). The CDR3, as DNA: TGTGCCTGCAACCGGGAACCCAATTTCCATGGCTACACCTTC. The encoded protein is CACNREPNFHGYTF.

The chain uses TRBV9 and TRBJ1-3, with TRBD1 matching 11 bases. CDR1 and CDR2 (germline): SGDLS, YYNGEE. This CDR3 comprises 16 residues. The V segment lost 0 bases and the J segment 3 bases; nucleotides outside the gene matches: 2. The CDR3 DNA reads TGTGCCAGCAGCGTAGAGGGACAGGGGGTTGGAAACACCATATATTTT. Translated, it gives CASSVEGQGVGNTIYF.

Comment on this clonotype: Being one base from a much bigger clone, this may be a read error. This rearrangement joins TRBV9 to TRBJ2-1; D is tentatively TRBD1 or TRBD2 (5 bases each). Germline loops: CDR1 SGDLS, CDR2 YYNGEE. The V end was cut by 5 bases, the J end by 2 bases, with 8 bases between. The CDR3 is 13 amino acids. The DNA of the CDR3 is TGTGCCAGCAGTGGGGACGCCTACAATGAGCAGTTCTTC. Its protein is CASSGDAYNEQFF.

On this clonotype itself: With a much larger clone just one base away, this may be a read error. The rearrangement uses TRBV20-1 and TRBJ1-6; D is possibly TRBD1 (6 bases). This CDR3 spans 12 amino acids. In germline, CDR1 is DFQATT, CDR2 SNEGSKA (reference sequence). As DNA, the CDR3 is TGCAGTGCGGACAGTAATAATTCACCCCGCCACTTT. Translated: CSADSNNSPRHF.

This chain joins TRBV6-5 and TRBJ1-1, with D perhaps TRBD1 (5 bases). Looked up from germline, CDR1 is MNHEY and CDR2 is SVGAGI. This CDR3 is 13 amino acids long. The germline V and J ends were trimmed by 6 bases and 1 base, with 9 bases remaining between them. CDR3 protein: CASSSTGNTEAFF. DNA for the CDR3: TGTGCCAGCAGCTCTACAGGGAACACTGAAGCTTTCTTT.

This clonotype was seen more than once but under ten times. The V call is TRBV11-1, the J call TRBJ2-1; the D call may be TRBD1 or TRBD2 (6 bases each). Germline CDR1 SGHAT, CDR2 FQDESV (reference sequence). Trimming took 4 bases from V and 3 from J, leaving 16 bases between them. The CDR3 is made up of 16 amino acids. CDR3 in amino acids: CASSSDGGHIYNEQFF. As DNA, the CDR3 is TGTGCCAGCAGCTCCGACGGGGGACATATCTACAATGAGCAGTTCTTC.

J is TRBJ2-7 and V is TRBV15; D is possibly TRBD1 (5 bases). Germline loops: CDR1 LNHNV, CDR2 YYDKDF (reference sequence). The CDR3 is 15 amino acids. Trimming removed 0 bases at V and 5 bases at J, with 14 bases between. The CDR3 DNA sequence: TGTGCCACCAGCAGAGATGGGGCTAGGAACCACGAGCAGTACTTC. It encodes CATSRDGARNHEQYF. Combining the CDR3 with reference TRBV15 and TRBJ2-7 gives the whole variable domain DAMVIQNPRYQVTQFGKPVTLSCSQTLNHNVMYWYQQKSSQAPKLLFHYYDKDFNNEADTPDNFQSRRPNTSFCFLDIRSPGLGDTAMYLCATSRDGARNHEQYFGPGTRLTVT.

As regards this clonotype: One base away lies a much larger clone, so this may be a sequencing read error. This chain uses TRBV7-2 with TRBJ1-6; 7 nucleotides align to TRBD1. The CDR3 is 14 amino acids. V shed 3 bases, J shed 8 bases, and the junction held 4 bases outside the gene matches. Germline CDR1 is SGHTA and CDR2 is FQGNSA. This CDR3 reads CASSLGTVDSPLHF. In nucleotides, the CDR3 is TGTGCCAGCAGCTTGGGGACAGTTGATTCACCCCTCCACTTT.

Worth noting for this clonotype: A much larger clone lies one base from this, so it may be a read error. The V and J genes are TRBV19 and TRBJ2-5, with a weak D call TRBD2 (5 bases). The V gene lost 8 bases and the J gene lost 4 bases, with 17 bases spanning the gap. The germline gives CDR1 LNHDA, CDR2 SQIVND (reference sequence). This CDR3 contains 14 residues. Written as DNA, the CDR3 is TGTGCCAGTGGATCGGACGGGATTCGAGAGACCCAGTACTTC. This codes for CASGSDGIRETQYF.

In this sample, this clonotype turned up many times. This sequence joins TRBV20-1 and TRBJ1-2; no clear D gene. Trimming shortened V by 3 bases and J by 0 bases, and 8 bases separated the two germline ends. Germline-derived CDR1 and CDR2 are DFQATT and SNEGSKA (reference sequence). This CDR3 has 13 amino acids. Here the CDR3 reads CSASRQTNYGYTF. Here the CDR3 DNA reads TGCAGTGCTAGCCGGCAGACTAACTATGGCTACACCTTC.

The J gene is TRBJ1-5, the V gene TRBV6-1, with TRBD1 as a possible D gene (6 bases). The CDR3 runs 16 residues. Trimming shortened V by 2 bases and J by 7 bases, and 18 bases separated the two germline ends. Germline loops: CDR1 MNHNS, CDR2 SASEGT. The CDR3 DNA is TGTGCCAGCAGTGAAATTCTGGGGGGGGGCGCGCAGCCCCAGCATTTT. Its protein is CASSEILGGGAQPQHF.

The chain recombines TRBV2 with TRBJ2-7; tentatively, D is TRBD2 (6 bases). Trimming removed 0 bases at V and 6 bases at J, with 18 bases between. The germline V gene encodes CDR1 SNHLY and CDR2 FYNNEI. CDR3 length: 16 residues. Written as DNA, the CDR3 is TGTGCCAGCAGTGAAGCGCTTCGGGGGAGTTTAACCGAGCAGTACTTC. Protein: CASSEALRGSLTEQYF.

Turning to this clonotype: A much larger clone is a single base away; this may be a read error. As the CDR3 is not closed by the conserved phenylalanine or tryptophan, this likely results from a read error. The chain recombines TRBV2 with TRBJ1-5; D not resolved. V was trimmed by 5 bases and J by 4 bases, leaving 15 bases between them. Germline V gene lookup returns CDR1 SNHLY and CDR2 FYNNEI. The CDR3 consists of 15 residues. CDR3 nucleotide sequence: TGTGCCAGCAGTCCGTTAATGGTGGGTAATCAGCCCCAGCATCTT. This encodes CASSPLMVGNQPQHL.

The chain combines TRBV19 with TRBJ2-2; TRBD1 is a possible D gene (6 bases). The CDR3 sequence is 15 residues long. V gave up 9 bases and J gave up 4 bases, with 18 bases separating them. Germline V gene sequence: CDR1 LNHDA, CDR2 SQIVND (reference sequence). The CDR3 here is CASSYGPGVTGELFF. CDR3 sequence (DNA): TGTGCCAGCAGTTACGGGCCAGGGGTCACCGGGGAGCTGTTTTTT.

Remarks on this clonotype: A much larger clone lies one base from this, so it may be a read error. This chain uses TRBV9 with TRBJ1-2, with D unclear. CDR3 size: 13 residues. Trimming cost V 7 bases and J 4 bases, with 14 bases left between them. Per the germline V gene, CDR1 is SGDLS and CDR2 is YYNGEE. The CDR3 loop is CASGNLIPYGYTF. In DNA, the CDR3 is TGTGCCAGCGGGAACTTAATCCCCTATGGCTACACCTTC.

In its sample, this clonotype was seen many times. The rearrangement links TRBV25-1 to TRBJ1-3; D is unresolved. The germline gives CDR1 MGHDK, CDR2 SYGVNS. V lost 3 bases and J 4 bases, leaving 10 bases between the germline ends. The CDR3 is made up of 14 amino acids. CDR3 in DNA: TGTGCCAGCAGTGACTGGGCTACAGGAAACACCATATATTTT. Amino acid sequence: CASSDWATGNTIYF.

This clonotype was detected many times. The rearrangement uses TRBV15 and TRBJ1-2; D gene uncertain. The length of the CDR3 is 12 residues. Germline CDR1 is LNHNV and CDR2 is YYDKDF (reference sequence). The ends were cut back, 0 bases at V and 7 bases at J, with 6 bases in the middle. As DNA, the CDR3 is TGTGCCACCAGCAGAGAAAGAGGTGGCTACACCTTC. It translates to CATSRERGGYTF. Looking up the rest from reference TRBV15 and TRBJ1-2 gives the full variable domain: DAMVIQNPRYQVTQFGKPVTLSCSQTLNHNVMYWYQQKSSQAPKLLFHYYDKDFNNEADTPDNFQSRRPNTSFCFLDIRSPGLGDTAMYLCATSRERGGYTFGSGTRLTVV.

Comment on this clonotype: At one of its ends the junction is not consistent with the germline gene, which may arise from a read error. The chain combines TRBV6-1 with TRBJ1-1; 8 bases fit TRBD1. This CDR3 has 13 amino acids. Germline CDR1 MNHNS, CDR2 SASEGT. CDR3 sequence: CASRRQGNPEAFF. In nucleotides, the CDR3 is TGTGCCAGCCGCCGACAGGGGAACCCTGAAGCTTTCTTT.

Of note for this clonotype: Since a much larger clone is just one base distant, this may be a read error. The chain combines TRBV19 with TRBJ1-6; 7 bases agree with TRBD1. The CDR3 loop spans 17 amino acids. The germline V gene has CDR1 LNHDA and CDR2 SQIVND (reference sequence). This CDR3 reads CACSITTGRGDGSPLHF. DNA of the CDR3: TGTGCCTGTAGTATCACGACAGGGAGAGGAGACGGTTCACCCCTCCACTTT. Filled out from reference TRBV19 and TRBJ1-6, the complete variable domain reads DGGITQSPKYLFRKEGQNVTLSCEQNLNHDAMYWYRQDPGQGLRLIYYSQIVNDFQKGDIAEGYSVSREKKESFPLTVTSAQKNPTAFYLCACSITTGRGDGSPLHFGNGTRLTVT.

This rearrangement joins TRBV25-1 to TRBJ2-1; TRBD1 aligns across 8 bases. Germline lookup yields CDR1 MGHDK and CDR2 SYGVNS. Losses at the gene ends were 2 bases for V and 7 bases for J; bases not matched to a gene: 1. CDR3 length: 13 residues. The CDR3 coding sequence is TGTGCCAGCAGTGAACAGGGGGCAAATGAGCAGTTCTTC. This encodes CASSEQGANEQFF.

This chain links TRBV14 with TRBJ2-1, with 14 nucleotides matching TRBD2. Trimming at V came to 1 base and at J to 10 bases, leaving 6 bases not matched to a gene. The CDR3 is 16 amino acids. The germline gives CDR1 SGHDN, CDR2 FVKESK. CDR3 nucleotide sequence: TGTGCCAGCAGCCAAGCTGGACTAGCGGGAGGACCCGAGCAGTTCTTC. This sequence encodes CASSQAGLAGGPEQFF.

This clonotype has ten or more counts. The J gene is TRBJ1-2, the V gene TRBV25-1, with D hard to call. The CDR3 runs to 12 residues. V was pared by 3 bases and J by 4 bases, with 6 bases between. Germline V gene sequence: CDR1 MGHDK, CDR2 SYGVNS. CDR3 residues: CASSDVGYGYTF. In DNA, the CDR3 is TGTGCCAGCAGTGACGTCGGCTATGGCTACACCTTC.

J is TRBJ1-4 and V is TRBV24-1; D remains ambiguous. The length of the CDR3 is 13 residues. In germline, CDR1 is KGHDR, CDR2 SFDVKD. Trimming stripped 5 bases from V and 16 bases from J, with 19 bases between. Here the CDR3 reads CATSGDLDQAPFF. Written as DNA, the CDR3 is TGTGCCACCAGTGGGGATCTCGATCAGGCACCGTTTTTT.

This clonotype was recorded at least ten times. The chain joins TRBV10-2 to TRBJ2-7; 9 bases map to TRBD2. This CDR3 is built from 16 residues. Trimming cost V 2 bases and J 2 bases; bases outside gene matches: 7. Germline values: CDR1 WSHSY, CDR2 SAAADI. The CDR3 nucleotides are TGCGCCAGCAGTGAGAATAGCGGGAGTGGCCCCTACGAGCAGTACTTC. Its protein is CASSENSGSGPYEQYF.

This clonotype was found a few times. The chain combines TRBV9 with TRBJ2-5; 9 bases line up with TRBD2. This CDR3 comprises 17 residues. Germline V gives CDR1 SGDLS, CDR2 YYNGEE. The J segment lost 1 base and the V segment lost 4 bases, leaving 11 bases of the junction unmatched. The CDR3 nucleotides read TGTGCCAGCAGCCGTCCCTCCAGCGGGAGGTTCCAAGAGACCCAGTACTTC. It encodes CASSRPSSGRFQETQYF.

V and J are TRBV14 and TRBJ1-6; D gene unclear. Looked up from germline, CDR1 is SGHDN and CDR2 is FVKESK. There are 14 residues in the CDR3. The germline V and J ends were trimmed by 4 bases and 8 bases, with 12 bases remaining between them. This CDR3 is CASSPPVRDSPLHF. The CDR3 DNA sequence: TGTGCCAGCAGCCCGCCCGTACGAGATTCACCCCTCCACTTT.